The rows below give T cell receptor beta chains drawn from one sample of a study of regulatory T cells in long-lasting Graves disease. A single record per CDR3 protein comes from TCRdb applying MiXCR to the multiplex PCR reads. The sample contains around 450,000 distinct CDR3 sequences, approximately 15% of which appear only once. In addition, the sample was reused for a study of T cells in Graves' hyperthyroidism and ophthalmopathy.

The sample in question was peripheral blood mononuclear cells (PBMCs), obtained at new diagnosis, from a patient treated with antithyroid drugs. The receptors were gathered from a woman aged 40 to 55 with Graves disease. CDR3s include the opening cysteine and the closing phenylalanine or tryptophan. A D gene is named only where the DNA matches it firmly. Part of the rows lack a size; the others show once, few, many or a class for expanded clones.

D gene	J gene	clone size	V gene	CDR3 DNA	CDR3 protein
.	TRBJ2-7	many	TRBV6-1	TGTGCCAGCAGGGATCGGACAGCCTACGAGCAGTACTTC	CASRDRTAYEQYF
TRBD2	TRBJ2-3	many	TRBV12-3/TRBV12-4	TGTGCCAGCAACCATCCTAGCGGGAGAATCGGGGGGACAGATACGCAGTATTTT	CASNHPSGRIGGTDTQYF
TRBD2	TRBJ2-7	many	TRBV10-3	TGTGCCATCAGCCCTACTAGCGGGAGTTTCTACGAGCAGTACTTC	CAISPTSGSFYEQYF
TRBD1	TRBJ2-7	many	TRBV11-1	TGTGCCAGCAGCTTGGACAGGGAAGAGCAGTACTTC	CASSLDREEQYF
.	TRBJ2-3	.	TRBV6-1	TGTGCCAGCAGTGACATGGGGGGCTCGGGCACAGATACGCAGTATTTT	CASSDMGGSGTDTQYF
.	TRBJ1-6	many	TRBV6-2/TRBV6-3	TGTGCCAGCAGTTTCGACGCGAGCTCCTATAATTCACCCCTCCACTTT	CASSFDASSYNSPLHF
.	TRBJ2-7	many	TRBV3-1	TGTGCCAGCAGCCAAGATGGGGGCGGCTCGTGGTACGAGCAGTACTTC	CASSQDGGGSWYEQYF
.	TRBJ2-2	.	TRBV12-3/TRBV12-4	TGTGCCAGCAGTACGAGAACCACCAGGGAGCTGTTTTTT	CASSTRTTRELFF
TRBD1	TRBJ2-1	few	TRBV4-3	TGCGCCAGCAGCCAATTCGTTGGGACAGGTGGTGAGCAGTTCTTC	CASSQFVGTGGEQFF
.	TRBJ2-1	many	TRBV7-2	TGTGCCAGCAGCTTATACCTTTCGGATGAGCAGTTCTTC	CASSLYLSDEQFF
.	TRBJ2-1	many	TRBV2	TGTGCCAGCAGTGAAGGGTGGGAGCTATCCTACAATGAGCAGTTCTTC	CASSEGWELSYNEQFF
.	TRBJ1-5	many	TRBV12-3/TRBV12-4	TGTGCCAGCGAGACGGGCGGTAGCAATCAGCCCCAGCATTTT	CASETGGSNQPQHF
TRBD2	TRBJ2-1	many	TRBV7-9	TGTGCCAGCAGCTGGGAGGAGGGACTAGCGGGAGGATCCTACAATGAGCAGTTCTTC	CASSWEEGLAGGSYNEQFF
.	TRBJ2-7	.	TRBV19	TGTGCCAGTAGTCCTAGGACCACCAACTACGAGCAGTACTTC	CASSPRTTNYEQYF
TRBD2	TRBJ2-1	few	TRBV6-2/TRBV6-3	TGTGCCAGCAGACAAGCGGGAGTCGTAGATGAGCGGTTCTTC	CASRQAGVVDERFF
TRBD1	TRBJ2-7	once	TRBV11-3	TGTGCCAGCAGCCTGGGGACAGGGGGCTTTTCCTACGAGCAGTACTTC	CASSLGTGGFSYEQYF
.	TRBJ2-2	.	TRBV7-9	TGTGCCAGCAGCCCGGGGCGGACCGATAACACCGGGGAGCTGTTTTTT	CASSPGRTDNTGELFF
.	TRBJ2-1	few	TRBV19	TGTGCCAGTAGTTCTAGATACAATGAGCAGTTCTTC	CASSSRYNEQFF
.	TRBJ2-7	many	TRBV11-2	TGTGCCAGCAGCCCCCCCGATTCCTACGAGCAGTACTTC	CASSPPDSYEQYF
.	TRBJ1-1	many	TRBV29-1	TGCAGCGTTGACAGGGAGTCCACTGAAGCTTTCTTT	CSVDRESTEAFF
.	TRBJ2-7	few	TRBV20-1	TGCAGTGCTAGAGATCTCGGCGACCGCTCCTACGAGCAGTACTTC	CSARDLGDRSYEQYF
.	TRBJ1-1	many	TRBV12-3/TRBV12-4	TGTGCCAGCAGTCTCGGGCCCGGGGGAGGTGAAGCTTTCTTT	CASSLGPGGGEAFF
.	TRBJ1-3	many	TRBV30	TGTGCCTGGTCAGAGACATCCACCTCTGGAAACACCATATATTTT	CAWSETSTSGNTIYF
.	TRBJ1-6	many	TRBV12-3/TRBV12-4	TGTGCCAGCAGTTTAGGTCGGCCACCCCTCCACTTT	CASSLGRPPLHF
TRBD2	TRBJ2-3	many	TRBV12-3/TRBV12-4	TGTGCCAGCAGTCCCGAGACTAGCGGGACACGAACAGATACGCAGTATTTT	CASSPETSGTRTDTQYF
.	TRBJ2-5	.	TRBV5-1	TGCGCCAGCAGTCCGGAGGGAGTCGCGGGAGAGACCCAGTACTTC	CASSPEGVAGETQYF
.	TRBJ1-1	many	TRBV9	TGTGCCAGCAGCGAGACCAGGGAGGGGACTGAAGCTTTCTTT	CASSETREGTEAFF
.	TRBJ2-1	few	TRBV7-4	TGTGCCAGCAGCTTAGCCAGAACCTATGAGCAGTTCTTC	CASSLARTYEQFF
TRBD1	TRBJ2-1	many	TRBV2	TGTGCCAGCAGGGGGACAGGGGTTGAGCAGTTCTTC	CASRGTGVEQFF
.	TRBJ2-3	many	TRBV28	TGTGCCAGCAGTTTATGGGCTCCCACAGATACGCAGTATTTT	CASSLWAPTDTQYF
TRBD2	TRBJ2-2	.	TRBV7-9	TGTGCCAGCAAGTGGACTAGCGGGAGTAGCGGGGAGCTGTTTTTT	CASKWTSGSSGELFF
.	TRBJ2-2	.	TRBV27	TGTGCCAGCAGTTTATTGGTTTCTGGCGGGTTCACCGGGGAGCTGTTTTTT	CASSLLVSGGFTGELFF
TRBD2	TRBJ2-1	many	TRBV5-1	TGCGCCAGCAGCTTGGTAACTAGCGGGACCAATGAGCAGTTCTTC	CASSLVTSGTNEQFF
.	TRBJ2-3	many	TRBV11-2	TGTGCCAGCAGCCCCGCAGGGTTTGCCACAGATACGCAGTATTTT	CASSPAGFATDTQYF
.	TRBJ1-2	few	TRBV19	TGTGCCAGTAAGTCCACAGGGACCGGCTACACCTTC	CASKSTGTGYTF
.	TRBJ1-2	few	TRBV7-2	TGTGCCAGCAGCCTACGAAGGGTGCCTAACTATGGCTACACCTTC	CASSLRRVPNYGYTF
TRBD2	TRBJ2-1	many	TRBV11-1	TGTGCCAGCAGCCCCGCGGGGGGGAGATCCTACAATGAGCAGTTCTTC	CASSPAGGRSYNEQFF
.	TRBJ2-7	few	TRBV11-1	TGTGCCAGCAGCTTAGAGGTCAACGAGCAGTACTTC	CASSLEVNEQYF
.	TRBJ2-6	.	TRBV2	TGTGCCAGCCTTGGGGTTGGGGCCAACGTCCTGACTTTC	CASLGVGANVLTF
.	TRBJ2-1	many	TRBV27	TGTGCCAGCAGTCCCGGACTACCAAAAGGGGGTGAGCAGTTCTTC	CASSPGLPKGGEQFF
TRBD1	TRBJ2-2	few	TRBV7-6	TGTGCCAGCAGCCGCCCTTGGGACAGTCTCTCCGGGGAGCTGTTTTTT	CASSRPWDSLSGELFF
.	TRBJ1-1	.	TRBV6-1	TGTGCCAGCAATACGGGGTTGAACACTGAAGCTTTCTTT	CASNTGLNTEAFF
TRBD2	TRBJ2-7	.	TRBV20-1	TGCAGTGCTAGAGACTCGCTAGCGGGAGACTACGAGCAGTACTTC	CSARDSLAGDYEQYF
.	TRBJ1-1	many	TRBV27	TGTGCCAGCAGCCGCGAGGTTGGGGACACTGAAGCTTTCTTT	CASSREVGDTEAFF
TRBD2	TRBJ2-4	.	TRBV3-1	TGTGCCAGCAGCCCCTGGACTAGCGGGAGTTCAACCAAAAACATTCAGTACTTC	CASSPWTSGSSTKNIQYF
TRBD2	TRBJ2-1	many	TRBV11-3	TGTGCCAGCAGCTTGGAGCGGGAGGGCAATGAGCAGTTCTTC	CASSLEREGNEQFF
TRBD1	TRBJ2-6	.	TRBV7-3	TGTGCCAGCAGCTCATACAGGGGGCGCGCTGGGGCCAACGTCCTGACTTTC	CASSSYRGRAGANVLTF
.	TRBJ2-7	.	TRBV27	TGTGCCGGCAGTCCCGTAGGGGCGTTCGCCTACGAGCAGTACTTC	CAGSPVGAFAYEQYF
TRBD2	TRBJ2-3	few	TRBV4-1	TGCGCCAGCAGCCAACGACTAGCGGACACAGATACGCAGTATTTT	CASSQRLADTDTQYF
TRBD1	TRBJ1-5	few	TRBV18	TGTGCCAGCTCACTGGGAGAAGGACAGGCCTCCGACCAACGGCCCCAGCATTTT	CASSLGEGQASDQRPQHF
.	TRBJ2-1	many	TRBV11-2	TGTGCCAGCAGCTCCCTGTGGGAGAGTTCGAATGCCTACAATGAGCAGTTCTTC	CASSSLWESSNAYNEQFF
.	TRBJ2-7	few	TRBV28	TGTGCCAGCAGTCCGGGACTGCCCTCCTACGAGCAGTACTTC	CASSPGLPSYEQYF
.	TRBJ2-1	many	TRBV12-3/TRBV12-4	TGTGCCAGCAGGCGGGACTCCGACAATGAGCAGTTCTTC	CASRRDSDNEQFF